The clone carrying this T cell receptor beta chain was detected only a few times. What it binds is unknown. This sample stems from a study of blood T cells in healthy people across ages. Study context: About one barcoded TCR beta cDNA was captured per two T cells.

Whole-study findings and limits: When set beside aged donors, long-lived donors presented more naive CD4+ cells and higher diversity. Because sorting was not performed, PBMCs prevented conclusive naive versus antigen-experienced comparison. In these data, TCR beta diversity tracked strongly with naive T cell percentage.

The CDR3 is 17 residues long. Looked up from germline, CDR1 is LNHNV and CDR2 is YYDKDF (reference sequence). Trimming left V 1 base short and J 8 bases short, with 18 bases between. Through a sample-barcoded 5' primer and a J-beta primer mix, a second PCR was run for about 6 to 12 cycles. TCRdb passed the 5' RACE reads through MiXCR, listing each CDR3 protein once. The table records around 2 million distinct CDR3 sequences, around 40% of them present only once. The sample was blood. The TCR was taken from a human donor in good health. This chain joins TRBV15 and TRBJ1-6, with D perhaps matching TRBD1 (6 bases). In nucleotides, the CDR3 is TGTGCCACCAGCAGAGTCTATCTACAGGGATGGGATTCACCCCTCCACTTT. This codes for CATSRVYLQGWDSPLHF.